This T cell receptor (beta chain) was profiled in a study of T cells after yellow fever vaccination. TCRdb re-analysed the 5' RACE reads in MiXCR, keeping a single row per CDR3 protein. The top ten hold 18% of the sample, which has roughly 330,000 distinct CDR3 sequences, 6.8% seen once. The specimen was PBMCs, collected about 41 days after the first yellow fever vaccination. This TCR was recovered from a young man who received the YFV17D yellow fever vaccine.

The CDR3 here is CSARWHGGADEQYF. The CDR3 nucleotides read TGCAGTGCTAGATGGCACGGGGGGGCCGACGAGCAGTACTTC. The V call is TRBV20-1, the J call TRBJ2-7; 8 bases are shared with TRBD2. This CDR3 has 14 amino acids. The trim removed 2 bases at V and 5 bases at J, leaving 8 bases unmatched. Germline V gene sequence: CDR1 DFQATT, CDR2 SNEGSKA (reference sequence).